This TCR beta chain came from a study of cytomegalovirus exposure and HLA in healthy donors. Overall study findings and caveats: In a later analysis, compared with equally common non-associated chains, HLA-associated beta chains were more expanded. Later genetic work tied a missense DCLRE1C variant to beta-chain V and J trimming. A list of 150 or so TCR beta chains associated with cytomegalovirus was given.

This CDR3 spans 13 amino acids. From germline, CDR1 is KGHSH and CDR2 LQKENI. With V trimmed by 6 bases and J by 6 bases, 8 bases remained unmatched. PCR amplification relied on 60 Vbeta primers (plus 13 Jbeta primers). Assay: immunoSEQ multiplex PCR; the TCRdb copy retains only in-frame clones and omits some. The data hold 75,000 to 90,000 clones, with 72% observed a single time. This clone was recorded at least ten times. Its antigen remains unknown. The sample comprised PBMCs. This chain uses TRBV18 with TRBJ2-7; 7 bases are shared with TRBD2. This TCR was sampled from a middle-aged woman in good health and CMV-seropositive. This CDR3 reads CASSHGGGSEQYF. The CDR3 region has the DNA TGTGCCAGCTCTCACGGCGGCGGGAGCGAGCAGTACTTC.